These 19 T cell receptor beta chains were all obtained from the same sample, sequenced in a study of shared clonotypes between healthy human individuals (TCRdb year 2020). Receptors were amplified or captured by the immunoSEQ multiplex PCR assay. In TCRdb, the immuneACCESS table is reduced to in-frame sequences with V and J assigned. These tables do not hold every clone; where another copy was compared, an unresolved V gene accounts for under half, and the others remain unexplained. A total of about 470,000 clones appear in this sample, roughly three quarters of them only once. The top ten constitute roughly 13% of the sample. Sequencing was performed on PBMCs. These receptors came from a woman in her forties in good health. Some clones in this sample may be carry-over from other donors' samples.

The rearrangement links TRBV7-9 to TRBJ2-1, with 10 bases matching TRBD2. Germline V gene data show CDR1 as SEHNR and CDR2 as FQNEAQ (reference sequence). V lost 4 bases, J lost 2 bases, and 2 bases stayed unmatched. This CDR3 comprises 15 residues. CDR3 in amino acids: CASSSSGSTYNEQFF. For the CDR3, the DNA is TGTGCCAGCAGCTCTAGCGGGAGTACCTACAATGAGCAGTTCTTC.

The chain links TRBV19 to TRBJ2-1, with a weak D call TRBD1 (5 bases). The V end lost 5 bases, the J end lost 8 bases, and 7 bases lay between the germline ends. CDR3 length: 11 amino acids. Germline-derived CDR1 and CDR2 are LNHDA and SQIVND (reference sequence). This CDR3 is CASSQGYEQFF. DNA of the CDR3: TGTGCCAGTAGTCAGGGTTATGAGCAGTTCTTC. Together with reference TRBV19 and TRBJ2-1, the CDR3 gives the full variable domain: DGGITQSPKYLFRKEGQNVTLSCEQNLNHDAMYWYRQDPGQGLRLIYYSQIVNDFQKGDIAEGYSVSREKKESFPLTVTSAQKNPTAFYLCASSQGYEQFFGPGTRLTVL.

CDR3 protein: CAISQERMTFF. Written as DNA, the CDR3 is TGTGCCATCAGTCAGGAACGGATGACTTTCTTT. The rearrangement joins TRBV10-3 to TRBJ1-1; D gene ambiguous. The V end lost 5 bases, the J end lost 12 bases, and 13 bases lay between the germline ends. The germline V gene encodes CDR1 ENHRY and CDR2 SYGVKD. This CDR3 region has 11 residues.

This chain joins TRBV18 and TRBJ2-1, with 9 bases lining up with TRBD2. This CDR3 is built from 16 residues. The V segment lost 6 bases and the J segment 0 bases; nucleotides outside the gene matches: 6. Per germline, CDR1 KGHSH and CDR2 LQKENI. CDR3 in amino acids: CASSYQAGGSYNEQFF. The CDR3 nucleotides are TGTGCCAGCTCCTACCAAGCGGGGGGCTCCTACAATGAGCAGTTCTTC.

The chain carries TRBV7-2 and TRBJ2-5; D gene unclear. Trimming took 0 bases from V and 5 from J, leaving 7 bases between them. Per germline, CDR1 SGHTA and CDR2 FQGNSA. This CDR3 contains 13 residues. The DNA of the CDR3 is TGTGCCAGCAGCTTAGCCTCCCTGGAGACCCAGTACTTC. This translates into CASSLASLETQYF.

This clone was detected once. The genes are TRBV7-9 and TRBJ2-1, with 9 nucleotides matching TRBD2. Trimming at V came to 1 base and at J to 15 bases, leaving 7 bases not matched to a gene. The CDR3 spans 13 residues. The germline V gene has CDR1 SEHNR and CDR2 FQNEAQ (reference sequence). The CDR3 DNA sequence: TGTGCCAGCAGCTTAGGACTAGCGGCCGGTTGGTTCTTC. Amino acids: CASSLGLAAGWFF.

V gene TRBV6-5 combines with J gene TRBJ2-1; weak D call: TRBD2 (5 bases). The CDR3 covers 15 residues. Germline CDR1 is MNHEY and CDR2 is SVGAGI. Between the trimmed V and J ends, which lost 2 bases and 0 bases, there was a span of 8 bases. CDR3 sequence (DNA): TGTGCCAGCAGTTACAAAGGGAGCTCCTACAATGAGCAGTTCTTC. This gives the protein CASSYKGSSYNEQFF.

This rearrangement joins TRBV4-3 to TRBJ2-7; D is uncertain. The CDR3 runs 14 residues. The germline V gene has CDR1 LGHNA and CDR2 YSLEER. V lost 2 bases and J lost 0, with 8 bases in between. The CDR3 protein is CASSQTYSSYEQYF. Written as DNA, the CDR3 is TGCGCCAGCAGCCAAACCTACAGCTCCTACGAGCAGTACTTC.

Comment on this clone: This CDR3 is also generated by other DNA sequences in the sample. This chain links TRBV7-3 with TRBJ2-5, with D perhaps matching TRBD2 (6 bases). V was shortened by 5 bases and J by 5 bases, with 12 bases between the two germline ends. In germline, CDR1 is SGHTA, CDR2 FQGTGA. The CDR3 runs to 13 residues. The CDR3 DNA follows: TGTGCCAGCAGCCCTAGTGGGGGGGAGACCCAGTACTTC. Its translation is CASSPSGGETQYF.

The gene calls are TRBV4-3 and TRBJ2-5; a weak D match, TRBD2 (6 bases). The J call is uncertain, as TRBJ2-7 better fits the DNA end. This CDR3 is built from 13 residues. Germline CDR1 and CDR2: LGHNA and YSLEER. The DNA for the CDR3 is TGCGCCAGCAGCCAACAGGGAGGCTACGAGCAGTACTTC. Its translation: CASSQQGGYEQYF.

The CDR3 nucleotides read TGCGCCAGCAGCTTAGGAGGCAAAGAGACCCAGTACTTC. Its protein is CASSLGGKETQYF. The chain carries TRBV5-1 and TRBJ2-5; weak D call: TRBD2 (5 bases). Per the germline V gene, CDR1 is SGHRS and CDR2 is YFSETQ. V gave up 2 bases and J gave up 3 bases, with 8 bases separating them. This CDR3 region has 13 residues.

This rearrangement joins TRBV5-1 to TRBJ2-2; possible D gene TRBD2, 5 bases. This CDR3 is built from 14 residues. V lost 1 base to trimming and J lost 3 bases, with 7 bases between them. Germline values: CDR1 SGHRS, CDR2 YFSETQ. The CDR3: CASSLTGDTGELFF. The CDR3 nucleotides read TGCGCCAGCAGCTTGACCGGGGACACCGGGGAGCTGTTTTTT.

V usage is TRBV20-1 and J usage is TRBJ2-7; no firm D call. The CDR3 contains 11 residues. Germline CDR1 DFQATT, CDR2 SNEGSKA (reference sequence). The V end lost 3 bases, the J end lost 4 bases, and 7 bases lay between the germline ends. The CDR3 loop reads CSASLGYEQYF. The CDR3 DNA is TGCAGTGCTAGTCTGGGATACGAGCAGTACTTC.

The V call is TRBV19, the J call TRBJ1-3; no clear D gene. Looked up from germline, CDR1 is LNHDA and CDR2 is SQIVND (reference sequence). V was cut by 3 bases and J by 0 bases, with 9 bases left in between. The CDR3 is made up of 15 amino acids. The CDR3 sequence: CASSMFGFSGNTIYF. In nucleotides, the CDR3 is TGTGCCAGTAGTATGTTTGGTTTCTCTGGAAACACCATATATTTT.

V usage is TRBV23-1 and J usage is TRBJ2-5; 8 bases agree with TRBD1. TRBV23-1 is an ORF; its function is uncertain. This CDR3 region has 14 residues. Trimming cost V 4 bases and J 5 bases; bases outside gene matches: 6. CDR3 DNA: TGCGCCAGCAGTCTTAGGACAGGGAGCGAGACCCAGTACTTC. This translates into CASSLRTGSETQYF.

V usage is TRBV4-1 and J usage is TRBJ2-2; 10 bases are shared with TRBD2. This CDR3 contains 16 residues. The ends lost 3 bases at V and 8 bases at J; junction bases unmatched: 9. Germline CDR1 and CDR2: MGHRA and YSYEKL. The CDR3 here is CASSQEREGLTGELFF. The CDR3 DNA sequence: TGCGCCAGCAGCCAGGAGCGGGAGGGCCTTACGGGGGAGCTGTTTTTT.

This chain joins TRBV15 and TRBJ1-2; D may be TRBD1 (6 bases). The V gene lost 1 base and the J gene lost 4 bases, with 19 bases spanning the gap. The CDR3 has 17 amino acids. Germline V CDR1 and CDR2: LNHNV, YYDKDF (reference sequence). In DNA, the CDR3 is TGTGCCACCAGCAGAGTATCCCTGGGGGGCGTGATCTATGGCTACACCTTC. This sequence encodes CATSRVSLGGVIYGYTF.

The chain uses TRBV27 and TRBJ2-7; D is possibly TRBD1 or TRBD2 (5 bases each). The CDR3 length is 15 residues. V dropped 5 bases and J dropped 4 bases, with 18 bases sitting between them. Germline V gene data show CDR1 as MNHEY and CDR2 as SMNVEV (reference sequence). CDR3 sequence reads: CASSPRDGAQYEQYF. DNA of the CDR3: TGTGCCAGCAGTCCCCGGGACGGCGCGCAATACGAGCAGTACTTC.

Only a few counts were recorded for this clone. CDR3: CASSLLLWTGDSYNEQFF. As DNA, the CDR3 is TGTGCCAGCAGCTTGCTTTTGTGGACAGGAGACTCCTACAATGAGCAGTTCTTC. The rearrangement uses TRBV7-9 and TRBJ2-1; 7 bases map to TRBD1. This CDR3 is 18 amino acids long. Trimming at V came to 3 bases and at J to 0 bases, leaving 11 bases not matched to a gene. Germline CDR1 SEHNR, CDR2 FQNEAQ (reference sequence).